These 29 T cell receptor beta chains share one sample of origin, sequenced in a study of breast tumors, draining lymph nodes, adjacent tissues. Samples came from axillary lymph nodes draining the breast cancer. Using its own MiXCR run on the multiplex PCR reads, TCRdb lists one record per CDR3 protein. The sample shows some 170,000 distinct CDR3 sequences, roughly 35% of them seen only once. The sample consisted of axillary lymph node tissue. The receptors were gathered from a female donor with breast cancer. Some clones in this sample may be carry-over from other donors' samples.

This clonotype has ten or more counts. The CDR3 region has the DNA TGTGCCAGCAGCCAAGGGGAGCGGGAGGCAAATGAGCAGTTCTTC. Translated: CASSQGEREANEQFF. J is TRBJ2-1 and V is TRBV4-2, with TRBD2 matching 9 bases. Trimming at V came to 1 base and at J to 7 bases, leaving 5 bases not matched to a gene. This CDR3 is 15 amino acids long. CDR1 and CDR2 from the germline V gene are LGHNA and YNFKEQ.

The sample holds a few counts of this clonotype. The CDR3 loop reads CASSQDGTVQENTEAFF. The CDR3 coding sequence is TGTGCCAGCAGCCAAGATGGGACGGTGCAGGAGAACACTGAAGCTTTCTTT. The chain is built from TRBV14 and TRBJ1-1, with a possible D match to TRBD1 (5 bases). The length of the CDR3 is 17 residues. Between the trimmed V and J ends, which lost 0 bases and 1 base, there was a span of 15 bases. Germline-derived CDR1 and CDR2 are SGHDN and FVKESK.

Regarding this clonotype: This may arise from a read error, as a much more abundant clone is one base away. The CDR3 loop is CASSNPNRGQLTYEQYF. The CDR3 DNA follows: TGTGCCAGCAGTAACCCCAACAGGGGGCAATTGACCTACGAGCAGTACTTC. V gene TRBV6-6 combines with J gene TRBJ2-7; 9 positions match TRBD1. V gave up 5 bases and J gave up 2 bases; unmatched junction bases: 13. The CDR3 consists of 17 residues. Germline V gives CDR1 MNHNY, CDR2 SVGAGI (reference sequence).

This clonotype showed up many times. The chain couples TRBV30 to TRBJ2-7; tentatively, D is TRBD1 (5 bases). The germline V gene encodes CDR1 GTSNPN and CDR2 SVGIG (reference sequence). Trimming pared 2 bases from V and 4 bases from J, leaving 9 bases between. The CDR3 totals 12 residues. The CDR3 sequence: CAWSPDSYEQYF. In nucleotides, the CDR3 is TGTGCCTGGAGTCCCGACAGTTACGAGCAGTACTTC.

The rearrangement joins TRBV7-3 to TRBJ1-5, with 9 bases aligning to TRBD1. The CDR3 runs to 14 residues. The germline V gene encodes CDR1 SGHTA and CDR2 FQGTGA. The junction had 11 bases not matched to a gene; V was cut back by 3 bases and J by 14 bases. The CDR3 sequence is CASSFTGGVAYEHF. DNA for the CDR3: TGTGCCAGCAGCTTTACAGGGGGCGTCGCATACGAGCATTTT.

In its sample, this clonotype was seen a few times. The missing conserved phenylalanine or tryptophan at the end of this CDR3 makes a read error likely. In DNA form, the CDR3 reads TGTGCCAGCAGTTTATGGCGGACCTCCGTCGAGACCCAGTACCTC. Amino acid sequence: CASSLWRTSVETQYL. The chain carries TRBV28 and TRBJ2-5; D is undetermined. The CDR3 extends over 15 amino acids. CDR1 MDHEN and CDR2 SYDVKM come from the germline V gene. Trimming cost V 0 bases and J 5 bases, with 13 bases left between them.

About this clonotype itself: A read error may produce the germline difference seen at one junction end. The CDR3 region has the DNA TGTGCCACCAGTGACTGCCAAGAGACCCGGTACTTC. Its translation: CATSDCQETRYF. The chain combines TRBV24-1 with TRBJ2-5; the D is unclear. Germline V lookup: CDR1 KGHDR, CDR2 SFDVKD. This CDR3 region has 12 residues.

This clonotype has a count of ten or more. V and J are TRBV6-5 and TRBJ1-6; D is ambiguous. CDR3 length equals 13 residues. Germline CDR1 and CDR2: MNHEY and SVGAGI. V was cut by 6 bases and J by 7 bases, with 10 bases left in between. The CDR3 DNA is TGTGCCAGCAGGTGGGCTTCCAATTCACCCCTCCACTTT. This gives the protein CASRWASNSPLHF.

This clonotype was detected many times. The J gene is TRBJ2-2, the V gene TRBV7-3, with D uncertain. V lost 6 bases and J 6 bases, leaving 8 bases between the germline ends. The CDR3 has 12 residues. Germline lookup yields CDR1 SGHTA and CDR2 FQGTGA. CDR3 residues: CASRLGAGELFF. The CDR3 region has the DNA TGTGCCAGCAGATTAGGTGCCGGGGAGCTGTTTTTT.

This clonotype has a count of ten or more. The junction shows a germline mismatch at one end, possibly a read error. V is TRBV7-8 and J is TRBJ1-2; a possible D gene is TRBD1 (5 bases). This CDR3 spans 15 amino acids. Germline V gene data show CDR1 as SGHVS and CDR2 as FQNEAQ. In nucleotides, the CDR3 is TGTGCCAGCAGCCCGCGGGCGCCCCGGGACTATGGCTACCCCTTC. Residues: CASSPRAPRDYGYPF.

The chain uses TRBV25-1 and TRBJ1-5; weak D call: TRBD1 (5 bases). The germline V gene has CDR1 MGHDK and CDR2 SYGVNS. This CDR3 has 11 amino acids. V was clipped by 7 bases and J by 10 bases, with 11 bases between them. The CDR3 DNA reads TGTGCCAGCACTCCCGGGGACCCCCAGCATTTT. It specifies CASTPGDPQHF.

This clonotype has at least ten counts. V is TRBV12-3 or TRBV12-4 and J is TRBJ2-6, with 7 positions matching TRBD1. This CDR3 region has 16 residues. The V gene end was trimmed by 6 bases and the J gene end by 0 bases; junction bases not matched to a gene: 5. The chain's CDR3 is CASRDRSGSGANVLTF. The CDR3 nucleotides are TGTGCCAGCAGGGACAGGTCTGGCTCTGGGGCCAACGTCCTGACTTTC.

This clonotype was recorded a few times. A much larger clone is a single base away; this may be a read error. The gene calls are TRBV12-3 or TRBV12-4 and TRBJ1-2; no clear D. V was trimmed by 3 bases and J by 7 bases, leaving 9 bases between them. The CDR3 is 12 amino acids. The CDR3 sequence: CASSFVTLGYTF. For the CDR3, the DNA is TGTGCCAGCAGTTTCGTAACCCTTGGCTACACCTTC.

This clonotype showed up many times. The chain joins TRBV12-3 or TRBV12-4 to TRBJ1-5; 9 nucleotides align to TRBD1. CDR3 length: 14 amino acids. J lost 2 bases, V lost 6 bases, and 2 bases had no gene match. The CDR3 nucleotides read TGTGCCAGCAGGCGGGACAGGGGCAATCAGCCCCAGCATTTT. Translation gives CASRRDRGNQPQHF.

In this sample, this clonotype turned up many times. CDR3 residues: CASRVTESYNSPLHF. The CDR3 DNA follows: TGTGCCAGCAGGGTGACGGAGAGTTATAATTCACCCCTCCACTTT. The V call is TRBV5-5, the J call TRBJ1-6; D gene uncertain. The germline V gene has CDR1 SGHKS and CDR2 YYEKEE (reference sequence). The V gene lost 5 bases and the J gene lost 4 bases, with 13 bases spanning the gap. The CDR3 extends over 15 amino acids.

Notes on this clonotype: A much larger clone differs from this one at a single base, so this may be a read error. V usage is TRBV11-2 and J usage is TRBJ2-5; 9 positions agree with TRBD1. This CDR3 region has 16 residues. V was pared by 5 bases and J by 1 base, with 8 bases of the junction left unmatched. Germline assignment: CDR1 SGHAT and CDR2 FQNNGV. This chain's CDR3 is CASSPWDRAFQETQYF. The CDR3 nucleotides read TGTGCCAGCAGCCCCTGGGACAGGGCATTCCAAGAGACCCAGTACTTC.

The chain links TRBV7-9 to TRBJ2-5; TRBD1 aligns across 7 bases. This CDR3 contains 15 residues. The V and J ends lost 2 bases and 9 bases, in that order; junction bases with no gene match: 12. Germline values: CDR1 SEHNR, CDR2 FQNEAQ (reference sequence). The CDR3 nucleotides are TGTGCCAGCAGCTTACCGACAGGGTCCGTGCAGCCCCAGTACTTC. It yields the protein CASSLPTGSVQPQYF.

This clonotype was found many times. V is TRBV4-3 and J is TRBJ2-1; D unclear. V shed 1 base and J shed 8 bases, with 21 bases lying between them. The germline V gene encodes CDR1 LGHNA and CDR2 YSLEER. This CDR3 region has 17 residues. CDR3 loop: CASSQGAKEWGSDEQFF. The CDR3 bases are TGCGCCAGCAGCCAAGGGGCTAAGGAGTGGGGATCGGATGAGCAGTTCTTC.

The CDR3 protein is CASSLGTASPYNEQFF. Here the CDR3 DNA reads TGTGCCAGCAGCTTAGGGACCGCCAGCCCCTACAATGAGCAGTTCTTC. The chain recombines TRBV7-8 with TRBJ2-1; D unclear. Germline V gives CDR1 SGHVS, CDR2 FQNEAQ. Deletions cut 1 base from V and 2 bases from J, with 12 bases between. The CDR3 totals 16 residues.

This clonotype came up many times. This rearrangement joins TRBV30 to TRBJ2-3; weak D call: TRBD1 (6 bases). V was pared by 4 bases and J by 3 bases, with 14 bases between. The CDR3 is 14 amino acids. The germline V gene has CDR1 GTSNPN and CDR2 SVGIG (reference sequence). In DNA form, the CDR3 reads TGTGCCTGGACCAGGGGTCCTAGGACAGATACGCAGTATTTT. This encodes CAWTRGPRTDTQYF.

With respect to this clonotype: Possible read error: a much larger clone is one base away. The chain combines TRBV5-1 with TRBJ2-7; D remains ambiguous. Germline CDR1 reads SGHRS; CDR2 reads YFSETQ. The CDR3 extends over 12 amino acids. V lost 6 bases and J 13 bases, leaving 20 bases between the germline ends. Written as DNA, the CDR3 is TGCGCCAGCAAAGTCAACCGAGACCCGCACTACTTC. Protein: CASKVNRDPHYF.

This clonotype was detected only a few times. In DNA form, the CDR3 reads TGTGCCAGCAGTGAAGCGCTTTTCGCAGAATACAATGAGCAGTTCTTC. The encoded protein is CASSEALFAEYNEQFF. The chain recombines TRBV6-1 with TRBJ2-1; D is undetermined. Germline CDR1 reads MNHNS; CDR2 reads SASEGT. This CDR3 spans 16 amino acids. V dropped 0 bases and J dropped 4 bases, with 13 bases sitting between them.

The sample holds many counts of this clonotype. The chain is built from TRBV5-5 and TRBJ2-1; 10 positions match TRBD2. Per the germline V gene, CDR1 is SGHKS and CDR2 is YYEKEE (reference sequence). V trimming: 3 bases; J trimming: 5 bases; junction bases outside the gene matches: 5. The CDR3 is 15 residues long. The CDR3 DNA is TGTGCCAGCAGCTGGGGTAGCGGGGGGAACAATGAGCAGTTCTTC. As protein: CASSWGSGGNNEQFF. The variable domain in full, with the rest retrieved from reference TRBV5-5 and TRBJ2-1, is DAGVTQSPTHLIKTRGQQVTLRCSPISGHKSVSWYQQVLGQGPQFIFQYYEKEERGRGNFPDRFSARQFPNYSSELNVNALLLGDSALYLCASSWGSGGNNEQFFGPGTRLTVL.

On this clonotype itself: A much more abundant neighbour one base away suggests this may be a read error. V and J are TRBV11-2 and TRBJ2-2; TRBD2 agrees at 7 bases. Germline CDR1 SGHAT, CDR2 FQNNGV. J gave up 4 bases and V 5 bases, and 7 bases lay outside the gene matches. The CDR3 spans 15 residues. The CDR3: CASSAKLATTGELFF. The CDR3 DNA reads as TGTGCCAGCAGCGCCAAACTAGCGACCACCGGGGAGCTGTTTTTT.

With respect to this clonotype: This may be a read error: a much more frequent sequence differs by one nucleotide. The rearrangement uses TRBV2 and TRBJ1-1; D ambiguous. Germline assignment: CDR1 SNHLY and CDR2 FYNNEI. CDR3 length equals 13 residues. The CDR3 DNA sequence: TGTGCCAGCAGTCAGAACCAGAACACTCAAGCTTTCTTT. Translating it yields CASSQNQNTQAFF. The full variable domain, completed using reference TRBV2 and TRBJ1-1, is EPEVTQTPSHQVTQMGQEVILRCVPISNHLYFYWYRQILGQKVEFLVSFYNNEISEKSEIFDDQFSVERPDGSNFTLKIRSTKLEDSAMYFCASSQNQNTQAFFGQGTRLTVV.

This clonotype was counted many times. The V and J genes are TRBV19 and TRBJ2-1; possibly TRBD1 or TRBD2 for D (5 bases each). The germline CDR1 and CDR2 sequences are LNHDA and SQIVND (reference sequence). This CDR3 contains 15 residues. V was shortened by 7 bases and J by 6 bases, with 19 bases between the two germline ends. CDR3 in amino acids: CASIPRGATSNEQFF. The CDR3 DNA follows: TGTGCCAGTATTCCCCGTGGGGCTACTAGCAATGAGCAGTTCTTC.

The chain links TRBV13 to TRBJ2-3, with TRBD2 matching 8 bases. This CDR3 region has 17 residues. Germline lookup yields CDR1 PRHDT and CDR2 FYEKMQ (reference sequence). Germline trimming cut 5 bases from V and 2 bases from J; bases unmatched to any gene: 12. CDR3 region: CASSPWGLAGSTDTQYF. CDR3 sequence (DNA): TGTGCCAGCAGCCCATGGGGCCTAGCGGGTTCCACAGATACGCAGTATTTT.

The CDR3 spells CASSQDWGTGGELFF. The DNA of the CDR3 is TGCGCCAGCAGCCAAGATTGGGGGACAGGCGGGGAGCTGTTTTTT. The chain employs TRBV4-1 and TRBJ2-2, with TRBD1 matching over 8 bases. The CDR3 has 15 amino acids. CDR1 MGHRA and CDR2 YSYEKL come from the germline V gene. V shed 0 bases, J shed 7 bases, and the junction held 4 bases outside the gene matches.

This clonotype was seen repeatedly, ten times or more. The CDR3 nucleotides are TGTGCCTGGCAGGCGGGGGGTCCAGATACGCAGTATTTT. Amino acid sequence: CAWQAGGPDTQYF. The chain employs TRBV30 and TRBJ2-3, with 8 bases fitting TRBD2. Germline assignment: CDR1 GTSNPN and CDR2 SVGIG (reference sequence). This CDR3 has 13 residues. Losses at the gene ends were 5 bases for V and 4 bases for J; bases not matched to a gene: 5.